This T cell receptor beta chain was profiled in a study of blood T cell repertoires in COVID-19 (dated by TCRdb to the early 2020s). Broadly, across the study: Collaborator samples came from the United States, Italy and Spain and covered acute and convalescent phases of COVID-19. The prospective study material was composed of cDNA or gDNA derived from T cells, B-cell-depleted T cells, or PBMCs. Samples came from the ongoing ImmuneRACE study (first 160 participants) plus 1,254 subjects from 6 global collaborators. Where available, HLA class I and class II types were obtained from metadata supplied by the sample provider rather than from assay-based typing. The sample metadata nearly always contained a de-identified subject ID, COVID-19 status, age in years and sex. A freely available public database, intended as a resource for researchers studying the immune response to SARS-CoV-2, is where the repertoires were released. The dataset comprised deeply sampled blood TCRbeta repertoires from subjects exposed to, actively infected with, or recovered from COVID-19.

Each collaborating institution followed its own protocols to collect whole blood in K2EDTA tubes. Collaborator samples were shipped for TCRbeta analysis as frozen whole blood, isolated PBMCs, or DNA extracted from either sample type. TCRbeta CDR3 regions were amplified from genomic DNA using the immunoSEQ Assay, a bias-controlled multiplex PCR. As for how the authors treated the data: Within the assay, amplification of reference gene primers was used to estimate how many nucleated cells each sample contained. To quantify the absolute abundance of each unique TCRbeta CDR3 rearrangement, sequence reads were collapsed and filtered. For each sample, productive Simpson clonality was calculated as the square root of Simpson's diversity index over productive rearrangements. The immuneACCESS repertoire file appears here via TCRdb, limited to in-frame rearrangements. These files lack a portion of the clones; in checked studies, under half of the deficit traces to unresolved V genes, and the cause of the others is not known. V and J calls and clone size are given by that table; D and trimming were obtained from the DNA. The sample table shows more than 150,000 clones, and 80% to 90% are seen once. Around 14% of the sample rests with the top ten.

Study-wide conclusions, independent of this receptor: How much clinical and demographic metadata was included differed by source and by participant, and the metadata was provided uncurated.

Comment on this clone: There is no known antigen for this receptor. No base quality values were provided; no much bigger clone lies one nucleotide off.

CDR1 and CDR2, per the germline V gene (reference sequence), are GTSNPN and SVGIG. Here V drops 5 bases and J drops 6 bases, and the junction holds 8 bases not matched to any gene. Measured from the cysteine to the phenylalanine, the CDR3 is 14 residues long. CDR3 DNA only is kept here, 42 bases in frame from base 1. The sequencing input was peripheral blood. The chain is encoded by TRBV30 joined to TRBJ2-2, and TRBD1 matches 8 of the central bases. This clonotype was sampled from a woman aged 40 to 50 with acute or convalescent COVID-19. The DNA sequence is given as TGTGCCTGGGATAGGGTCAGGGGGCCCGGGGAGCTGTTTTTT. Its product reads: CAWDRVRGPGELFF.